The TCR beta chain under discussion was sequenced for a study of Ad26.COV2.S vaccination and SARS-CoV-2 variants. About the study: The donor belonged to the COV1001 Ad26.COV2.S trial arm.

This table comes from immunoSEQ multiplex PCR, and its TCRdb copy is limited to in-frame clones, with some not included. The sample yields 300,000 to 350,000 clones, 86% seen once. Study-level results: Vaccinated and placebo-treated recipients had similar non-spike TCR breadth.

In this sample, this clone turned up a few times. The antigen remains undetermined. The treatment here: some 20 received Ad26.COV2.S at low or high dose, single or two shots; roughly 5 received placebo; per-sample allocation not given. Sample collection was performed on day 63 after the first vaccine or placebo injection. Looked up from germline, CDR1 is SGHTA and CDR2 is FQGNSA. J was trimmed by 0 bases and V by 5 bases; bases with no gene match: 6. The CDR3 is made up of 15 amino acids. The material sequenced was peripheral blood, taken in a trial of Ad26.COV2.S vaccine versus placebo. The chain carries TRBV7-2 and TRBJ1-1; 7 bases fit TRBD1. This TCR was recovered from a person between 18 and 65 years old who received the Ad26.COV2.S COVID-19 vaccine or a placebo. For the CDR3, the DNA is TGTGCCAGCAGCCAGGGGGGCAGAATGAACACTGAAGCTTTCTTT. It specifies CASSQGGRMNTEAFF.